Given below is one TCR beta chain in context. Those who donated were healthy bone marrow donors. The CDR3 loop spans 13 amino acids. The V segment lost 3 bases and the J segment 4 bases; nucleotides outside the gene matches: 3. Germline CDR1 and CDR2: SGHTA and FQGNSA. The sample is drawn from a study of cytomegalovirus exposure and HLA in healthy donors. PCR involved 60 Vbeta and 13 Jbeta primers. Sequencing was performed with immunoSEQ multiplex PCR; in TCRdb, only in-frame clones are kept and a portion is missing. The data contain around 130,000 clones, roughly 77% of them singletons. The TCR comes from a middle-aged woman in good health and CMV-seropositive. The sequenced material came from PBMCs. The chain carries TRBV7-2 and TRBJ2-7; 7 bases are a match to TRBD2. The CDR3 loop reads CASSFGGGYEQYF. The CDR3 DNA is TGTGCCAGCAGCTTTGGGGGAGGGTACGAGCAGTACTTC.